The 7 T cell receptor beta chains listed next were all sequenced from one sample in a study of cytomegalovirus exposure and HLA in healthy donors. PCR employed 60 Vbeta and 13 Jbeta primers. Method: immunoSEQ multiplex PCR; TCRdb's copy keeps in-frame clones and lacks some. Found here are tens of thousands of clones, around 81% of them singletons; the top ten hold under 2%. The sequenced material came from PBMCs. These TCRs come from a woman aged 25 to 39 in good health and CMV-seronegative.

The gene calls are TRBV28 and TRBJ2-4, with D possibly being TRBD2 (7 bases). Trimming took off 4 bases at V and 2 bases at J, with 15 bases between the two ends. The length of the CDR3 is 16 residues. CDR1 is MDHEN, CDR2 SYDVKM, per germline. CDR3 DNA sequence: TGTGCCAGCAGTTCCCCGGGGGGCTTGACCAAAAACATTCAGTACTTC. Translating gives CASSSPGGLTKNIQYF.

The count of this clone is one. This chain connects TRBV2 to TRBJ2-5; maybe TRBD1 (6 bases). The V end was cut by 5 bases, the J end by 0 bases, with 13 bases between. The CDR3 spans 15 residues. CDR1 is SNHLY and CDR2 is FYNNEI in the germline V gene. This chain's CDR3 is CASSPGRGYQETQYF. The CDR3 DNA is TGTGCCAGCAGTCCCGGAAGGGGGTACCAAGAGACCCAGTACTTC.

The chain combines TRBV7-8 with TRBJ2-6; weak D call: TRBD1 (5 bases). CDR3 length equals 16 residues. Trimming stripped 1 base from V and 0 bases from J, with 7 bases between. The V gene's germline CDR1 is SGHVS and CDR2 FQNEAQ. The CDR3 coding sequence is TGTGCCAGCAGCTTAGGCACAGGCTCTGGGGCCAACGTCCTGACTTTC. Residues: CASSLGTGSGANVLTF. The complete variable domain, with remaining parts taken from reference TRBV7-8 and TRBJ2-6, reads GAGVSQSPRYKVAKRGQDVALRCDPISGHVSLFWYQQALGQGPEFLTYFQNEAQLDKSGLPSDRFFAERPEGSVSTLKIQRTQQEDSAVYLCASSLGTGSGANVLTFGAGSRLTVL.

The chain has TRBV19 and TRBJ2-1; 8 nucleotides align to TRBD1. V gave up 6 bases and J gave up 0 bases; unmatched junction bases: 10. This CDR3 region has 17 residues. Germline CDR1 is LNHDA and CDR2 is SQIVND (reference sequence). The CDR3 reads CASRPRTGPSSYNEQFF. CDR3 bases: TGTGCCAGTAGACCACGGACAGGGCCTAGCTCCTACAATGAGCAGTTCTTC.

This clone has only a few counts. The V call is TRBV19, the J call TRBJ2-2, with D possibly TRBD2 on 6 matching bases. Trimming removed 3 bases at V and 5 bases at J, with 7 bases between. Germline V lookup: CDR1 LNHDA, CDR2 SQIVND (reference sequence). The CDR3 consists of 13 residues. The CDR3 DNA reads TGTGCCAGTAGTATTAGCGGAACCGGGGAGCTGTTTTTT. Its protein product is CASSISGTGELFF.

The J gene is TRBJ2-2, the V gene TRBV6-4; 7 bases are a match to TRBD1. The germline gives CDR1 MRHNA, CDR2 SNTAGT. V lost 0 bases to trimming and J lost 5 bases; unmatched junction nucleotides: 6. The length of the CDR3 is 16 residues. The CDR3 nucleotides read TGTGCCAGCAGTGACTCGACCACAGGGGTGACCGGGGAGCTGTTTTTT. It is translated as CASSDSTTGVTGELFF.

This clone was recorded only once. The chain carries TRBV9 and TRBJ2-3, with 11 positions matching TRBD2. CDR3 length equals 21 residues. V was pared by 7 bases and J by 4 bases, with 26 bases of the junction left unmatched. Germline V gene sequence: CDR1 SGDLS, CDR2 YYNGEE. The CDR3 spells CASSNPRAQGPSGRFADTQYF. CDR3 in DNA: TGTGCCAGCTCAAACCCAAGGGCACAGGGGCCTAGCGGGAGGTTCGCAGATACGCAGTATTTT. Full variable domain (remainder filled in from reference TRBV9 and TRBJ2-3): DSGVTQTPKHLITATGQRVTLRCSPRSGDLSVYWYQQSLDQGLQFLIQYYNGEERAKGNILERFSAQQFPDLHSELNLSSLELGDSALYFCASSNPRAQGPSGRFADTQYFGPGTRLTVL.